This TCR beta chain was observed in a study of T-cell memory formation after mild COVID-19. TCRdb re-called the 5' RACE reads through MiXCR, storing one row per CDR3 protein. The sample records 120,000 or so distinct CDR3 sequences, roughly 15% being singletons. This clonotype was detected only once. CDR3 size: 11 residues. Per germline, CDR1 SGDLS and CDR2 YYNGEE. V lost 4 bases to trimming and J lost 10 bases, with 11 bases between them. This chain joins TRBV9 and TRBJ1-1; perhaps TRBD1 as D (5 bases). Sequenced: PBMCs or a T cell subset sorted from them (not recorded which). The sequence derives from an adult woman who had mild COVID-19 (a few samples of this study predate the infection). Cell type and time point are not known. In DNA form, the CDR3 reads TGTGCCAGCAGCCCGGGGGTCGGAGCTTTCTTT. Encoded protein: CASSPGVGAFF.